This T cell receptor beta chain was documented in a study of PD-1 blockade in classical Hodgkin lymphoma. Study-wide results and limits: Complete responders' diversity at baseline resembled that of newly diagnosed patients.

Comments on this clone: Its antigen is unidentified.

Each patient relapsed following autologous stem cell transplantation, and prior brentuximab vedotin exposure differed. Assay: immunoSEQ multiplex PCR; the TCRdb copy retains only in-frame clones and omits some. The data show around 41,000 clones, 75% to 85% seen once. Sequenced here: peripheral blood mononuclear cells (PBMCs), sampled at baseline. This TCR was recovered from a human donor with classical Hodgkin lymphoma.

CDR3 sequence reads: CASSLRRAGNQPQHF. The CDR3 region has the DNA TGTGCCAGCAGTTTACGCCGGGCCGGCAATCAGCCCCAGCATTTT. The rearrangement uses TRBV27 and TRBJ1-5; no clear D. Trimming removed 2 bases at V and 2 bases at J, with 10 bases between. The CDR3 consists of 15 residues. Germline V gene data show CDR1 as MNHEY and CDR2 as SMNVEV (reference sequence).